This T cell receptor (beta chain) came from a study of cytomegalovirus exposure and HLA in healthy donors. Findings of the study overall: TRBV6-2, TRBV6-3 and some other V segments were unresolvable in 87-base-pair reads. Listed as cytomegalovirus-associated were 164 TCR beta chains. Previously analyzed data showed that most TCR beta V segments were productive at a frequency of about 87% or about 30%.

V lost 6 bases and J lost 2; bases outside the gene matches: 5. This CDR3 contains 14 residues. Germline V CDR1 and CDR2: SGHNT, YENEEA. Turning to this clone: Its matching antigen is unknown.

Researchers ran the PCR with 60 Vbeta and 13 Jbeta primers. The authors' processing: Approximately 87 million unique TCR beta chains, some 11 million shared, were counted in a later analysis. Libraries were prepared by immunoSEQ multiplex PCR; TCRdb keeps only in-frame clonotypes and omits some of them. D and trimming come from the DNA, and the V and J calls and clone size come from that table. The sample has 90,000 to 100,000 clones; under 80% are singletons. This sequence was found in a man in his forties in good health and CMV-seronegative. Sequencing used PBMCs. The J gene is TRBJ2-3, the V gene TRBV11-3; 7 bases align to TRBD1. The CDR3 loop is CASSWDSHTDTQYF. The CDR3 nucleotides read TGTGCCAGCAGTTGGGACAGCCACACAGATACGCAGTATTTT.